The 4 T cell receptor beta chains presented below share a single source sample, sequenced in a study of T cell repertoires in cytomegalovirus infection. TCRdb passed the reads through MiXCR, listing each CDR3 protein once. The sample records nearly 700,000 distinct CDR3 sequences, roughly 36% being singletons. No antigen has been identified for these receptors. Sequences were derived from cultured PBMCs, sampled from culture after CMV antigen stimulation. These receptors came from a human donor in good health (CMV status not recorded). Some clones in this sample may be carry-over from other donors' samples.

In this sample, this clonotype turned up many times. The V and J genes are TRBV7-2 and TRBJ1-3, with D uncertain. The CDR3 totals 14 residues. Between the trimmed V and J ends, which lost 6 bases and 2 bases, there was a span of 11 bases. Germline V lookup: CDR1 SGHTA, CDR2 FQGNSA. CDR3 nucleotides: TGTGCCAGCAGTTCCGGGGTAACTGGAAACACCATATATTTT. It yields the protein CASSSGVTGNTIYF.

The chain recombines TRBV9 with TRBJ2-3; D unresolved. The CDR3 runs 15 residues. V was clipped by 0 bases and J by 4 bases, with 12 bases between them. Germline V gene sequence: CDR1 SGDLS, CDR2 YYNGEE. The DNA for the CDR3 is TGTGCCAGCAGCGTAGGGGTAGTACGCGCAGATACGCAGTATTTT. Amino acids: CASSVGVVRADTQYF.

This chain connects TRBV12-3 or TRBV12-4 to TRBJ2-5; 10 positions agree with TRBD2. V lost 8 bases to trimming and J lost 4 bases; unmatched junction nucleotides: 4. This CDR3 comprises 13 residues. As DNA, the CDR3 is TGTGCCAGCCAGCGGGGGGGCTCAGAGACCCAGTACTTC. This codes for CASQRGGSETQYF.

This clonotype was detected ten times or more. The chain employs TRBV12-3 or TRBV12-4 and TRBJ2-3, with 10 bases that match TRBD2. V lost 5 bases and J lost 4; bases outside the gene matches: 6. The CDR3 length is 15 residues. The CDR3, as DNA: TGTGCCAGCAGTAAGCAGCGGGGGGGCGCAGATACGCAGTATTTT. Its translation: CASSKQRGGADTQYF.